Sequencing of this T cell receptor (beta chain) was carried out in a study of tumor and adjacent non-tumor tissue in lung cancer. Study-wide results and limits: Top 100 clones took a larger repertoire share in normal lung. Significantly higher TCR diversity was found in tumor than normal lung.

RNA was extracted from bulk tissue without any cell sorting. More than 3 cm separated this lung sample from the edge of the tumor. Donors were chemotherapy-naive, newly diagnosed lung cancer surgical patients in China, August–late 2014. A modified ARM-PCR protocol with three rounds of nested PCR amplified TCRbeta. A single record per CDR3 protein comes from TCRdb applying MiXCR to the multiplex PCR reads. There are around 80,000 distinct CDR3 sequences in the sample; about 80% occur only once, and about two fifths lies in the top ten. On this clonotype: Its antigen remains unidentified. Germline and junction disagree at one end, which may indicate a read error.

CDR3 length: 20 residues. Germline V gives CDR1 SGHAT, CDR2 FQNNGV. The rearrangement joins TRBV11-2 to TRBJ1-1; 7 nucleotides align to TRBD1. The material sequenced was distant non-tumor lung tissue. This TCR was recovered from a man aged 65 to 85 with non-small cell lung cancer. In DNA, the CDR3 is TGTACCAGCAGCTTGACAGGGTTGGGCCTTGGGAATTTATTGAACGCTGAAGCTTTCTTT. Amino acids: CTSSLTGLGLGNLLNAEAFF.